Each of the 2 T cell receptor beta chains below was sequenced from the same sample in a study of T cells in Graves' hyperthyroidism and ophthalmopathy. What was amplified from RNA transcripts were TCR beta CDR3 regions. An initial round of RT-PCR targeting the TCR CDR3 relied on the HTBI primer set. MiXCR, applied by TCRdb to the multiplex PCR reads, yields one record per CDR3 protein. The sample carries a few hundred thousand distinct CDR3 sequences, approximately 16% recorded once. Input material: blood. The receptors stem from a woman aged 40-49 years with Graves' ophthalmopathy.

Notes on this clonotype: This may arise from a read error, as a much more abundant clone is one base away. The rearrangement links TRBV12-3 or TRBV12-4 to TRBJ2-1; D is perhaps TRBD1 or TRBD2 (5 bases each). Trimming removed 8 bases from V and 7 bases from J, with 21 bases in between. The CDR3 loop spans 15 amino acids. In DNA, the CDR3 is TGTGCCAGCGGACCGGGACCAGATGGACGGAATGAGCAGTTCTTC. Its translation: CASGPGPDGRNEQFF.

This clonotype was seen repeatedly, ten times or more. CDR3 protein: CSARLGAGGNEQYF. CDR3 DNA: TGCAGTGCTCGCTTGGGAGCGGGGGGGAACGAGCAGTACTTC. The V call is TRBV20-1, the J call TRBJ2-7; TRBD2 aligns across 10 bases. The germline CDR1 and CDR2 sequences are DFQATT and SNEGSKA (reference sequence). V shed 5 bases, J shed 5 bases, and the junction held 9 bases outside the gene matches. This CDR3 has 14 residues.